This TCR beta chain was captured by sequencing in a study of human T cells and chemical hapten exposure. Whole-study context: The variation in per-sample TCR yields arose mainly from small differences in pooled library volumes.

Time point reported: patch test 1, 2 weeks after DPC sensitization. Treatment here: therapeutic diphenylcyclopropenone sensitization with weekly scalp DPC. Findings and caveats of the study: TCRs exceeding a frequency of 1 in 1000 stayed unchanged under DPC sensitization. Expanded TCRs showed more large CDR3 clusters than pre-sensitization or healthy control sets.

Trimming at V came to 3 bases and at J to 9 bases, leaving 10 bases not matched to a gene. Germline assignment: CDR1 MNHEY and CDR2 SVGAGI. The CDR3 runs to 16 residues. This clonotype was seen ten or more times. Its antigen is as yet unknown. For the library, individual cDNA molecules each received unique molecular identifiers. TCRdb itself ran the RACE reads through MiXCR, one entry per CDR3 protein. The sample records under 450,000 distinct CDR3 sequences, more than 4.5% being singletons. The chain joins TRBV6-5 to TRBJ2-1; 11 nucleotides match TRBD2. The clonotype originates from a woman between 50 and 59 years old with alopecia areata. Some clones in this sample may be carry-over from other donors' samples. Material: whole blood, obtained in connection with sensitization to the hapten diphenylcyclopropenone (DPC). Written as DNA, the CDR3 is TGTGCCAGCAGTTATACAACTAGCGGGAGTTTCGGTGAGCAGTTCTTC. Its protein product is CASSYTTSGSFGEQFF.